These T cell receptor beta chains were read from a single sample in a study of blood T cell repertoires in COVID-19. Some clones are missing from TCRdb's copy, which holds only in-frame ones; the method was immunoSEQ multiplex PCR. The sample includes about 170,000 clones, around nine tenths of them seen just once. Sequenced input: peripheral blood. The receptors stem from a man aged 65 to 85 with acute or convalescent COVID-19. The CDR3 runs from the conserved cysteine through the conserved F or W. The order of the fields is J gene, D gene, V gene, clone size, CDR3 protein, CDR3 DNA. The D gene is left open where the match is weak. The size of a clone is reported for some rows only, either as once, few or many, or as a class for expanded clones.

J gene: TRBJ1-3
D gene: .
V gene: TRBV18
clone size: once
CDR3 protein: CASSPPGHSAGNTIYF
CDR3 DNA: TGTGCCAGCTCACCACCGGGACATTCAGCTGGAAACACCATATATTTT

J gene: TRBJ1-5
D gene: .
V gene: TRBV7-3
clone size: .
CDR3 protein: CASSRTANQPQHF
CDR3 DNA: TGTGCCAGCAGCCGGACAGCTAATCAGCCCCAGCATTTT

J gene: TRBJ1-1
D gene: .
V gene: TRBV7-2
clone size: .
CDR3 protein: CASSPTGLENTEAFF
CDR3 DNA: TGTGCCAGCAGCCCAACCGGGTTAGAGAACACTGAAGCTTTCTTT

J gene: TRBJ2-1
D gene: TRBD1
V gene: TRBV7-3
clone size: once
CDR3 protein: CASSPTGLGNEQFF
CDR3 DNA: TGTGCCAGCAGCCCGACAGGGTTAGGCAATGAGCAGTTCTTC

J gene: TRBJ2-2
D gene: TRBD1
V gene: TRBV11-1
clone size: .
CDR3 protein: CASSHRQGNLGELFF
CDR3 DNA: TGTGCCAGCAGCCACCGACAGGGCAATCTCGGGGAGCTGTTTTTT

J gene: TRBJ1-2
D gene: TRBD1
V gene: TRBV29-1
clone size: .
CDR3 protein: CSVPTGDYGYTF
CDR3 DNA: TGCAGCGTCCCCACAGGGGACTATGGCTACACCTTC

J gene: TRBJ1-4
D gene: .
V gene: TRBV4-1
clone size: .
CDR3 protein: CASSPLWGVGEKLFF
CDR3 DNA: TGCGCCAGCAGCCCCTTGTGGGGGGTCGGTGAAAAACTGTTTTTT

J gene: TRBJ2-7
D gene: TRBD2
V gene: TRBV3-1/TRBV3-2
clone size: .
CDR3 protein: CASSQGLAGGPYEQYF
CDR3 DNA: TGTGCCAGCTCCCAGGGACTAGCGGGAGGGCCTTACGAGCAGTACTTC

J gene: TRBJ1-3
D gene: TRBD1
V gene: TRBV6-6
clone size: few
CDR3 protein: CASSYGQDSGNTIYF
CDR3 DNA: TGTGCCAGCAGTTACGGACAGGACTCTGGAAACACCATATATTTT

J gene: TRBJ1-1
D gene: .
V gene: TRBV7-8
clone size: .
CDR3 protein: CASSLVQAGTEAFF
CDR3 DNA: TGTGCCAGCAGCTTAGTACAGGCGGGAACTGAAGCTTTCTTT

J gene: TRBJ1-4
D gene: TRBD1
V gene: TRBV7-2
clone size: .
CDR3 protein: CASSPGTADIF
CDR3 DNA: TGTGCCAGCAGCCCCGGGACAGCCGACATTTTT

J gene: TRBJ2-7
D gene: .
V gene: TRBV3-1/TRBV3-2
clone size: .
CDR3 protein: CASSLRSYEQYF
CDR3 DNA: TGTGCCAGCAGCCTCCGGAGTTACGAGCAGTACTTC